A single sample is the source of the 29 T cell receptor beta chains below, sequenced in a study of control samples from healthy donors and cancer patients. Profiled with immunoSEQ multiplex PCR; TCRdb holds only in-frame clones, not every one. This table holds about 89,000 clones, 86% found once. The sample comprised blood. These receptors originate from a young man in good health.

V is TRBV12-5 and J is TRBJ1-1; D call uncertain. Germline V gene sequence: CDR1 LGHNT, CDR2 FRNRAP. Trimming removed 7 bases at V and 1 base at J, with 13 bases between. This CDR3 contains 14 residues. CDR3 residues: CASASIDPNTEAFF. Here the CDR3 DNA reads TGTGCTAGTGCCTCGATCGATCCGAACACTGAAGCTTTCTTT.

The chain carries TRBV24-1 and TRBJ2-6; unclear D gene. The germline V and J ends were trimmed by 9 bases and 0 bases, with 5 bases remaining between them. This CDR3 is built from 13 residues. Germline CDR1 reads KGHDR; CDR2 reads SFDVKD. The CDR3 loop reads CATRDSGANVLTF. The CDR3 DNA follows: TGTGCCACCCGAGACTCTGGGGCCAACGTCCTGACTTTC.

The V call is TRBV4-1, the J call TRBJ2-3; 9 bases fit TRBD1. The CDR3 has 17 residues. In germline, CDR1 is MGHRA, CDR2 YSYEKL. V shed 1 base, J shed 0 bases, and the junction held 5 bases outside the gene matches. CDR3 in DNA: TGCGCCAGCAGCCAAGGACAGGGGGGAATTAGCACAGATACGCAGTATTTT. Amino acids: CASSQGQGGISTDTQYF.

Only one count was recorded for this clone. The J gene is TRBJ1-3, the V gene TRBV18; 8 bases line up with TRBD1. The CDR3 is 19 amino acids. Trimming removed 3 bases from V and 0 bases from J; junction bases left unmatched: 13. The germline CDR1 and CDR2 sequences are KGHSH and LQKENI. CDR3 protein: CASSPRGAGGSYSGNTIYF. CDR3 DNA: TGTGCCAGCTCACCGAGAGGGGCAGGGGGCTCCTACTCTGGAAACACCATATATTTT. Full variable domain (outside the CDR3, taken from reference TRBV18 and TRBJ1-3): NAGVMQNPRHLVRRRGQEARLRCSPMKGHSHVYWYRQLPEEGLKFMVYLQKENIIDESGMPKERFSAEFPKEGPSILRIQQVVRGDSAAYFCASSPRGAGGSYSGNTIYFGEGSWLTVV.

The chain links TRBV30 to TRBJ2-3; the D call may be TRBD1 or TRBD2 (6 bases each). Trimming removed 5 bases at V and 4 bases at J, with 16 bases between. CDR1 is GTSNPN and CDR2 is SVGIG in the germline V gene (reference sequence). The CDR3 extends over 14 amino acids. The CDR3 spells CAWSWGAEADTQYF. The CDR3 region has the DNA TGTGCCTGGTCTTGGGGGGCCGAGGCAGATACGCAGTATTTT.

In this sample, this clone turned up a few times. The CDR3 protein is CASSRDNQETQYF. In nucleotides, the CDR3 is TGTGCCAGTAGTAGGGACAACCAAGAGACCCAGTACTTC. The V call is TRBV19, the J call TRBJ2-5; the D gene is possibly TRBD1 (6 bases). Trimming took 4 bases from V and 0 from J, leaving 6 bases between them. The CDR3 covers 13 residues. Germline V gives CDR1 LNHDA, CDR2 SQIVND (reference sequence).

The V gene is TRBV9, the J gene TRBJ1-5, with 12 bases fitting TRBD1. The CDR3 length is 17 residues. Per the germline V gene, CDR1 is SGDLS and CDR2 is YYNGEE. With V trimmed by 7 bases and J by 0 bases, 8 bases remained unmatched. CDR3 in amino acids: CASSAGQGAYSNQPQHF. CDR3 DNA: TGTGCCAGCTCCGCGGGACAGGGGGCTTATAGCAATCAGCCCCAGCATTTT.

The V and J genes are TRBV5-1 and TRBJ2-6; a weak D match, TRBD1 (6 bases). The germline CDR1 and CDR2 sequences are SGHRS and YFSETQ. The CDR3 covers 15 residues. Trimming cost V 4 bases and J 0 bases, with 8 bases left between them. CDR3 region: CASSDRNSGANVLTF. Written as DNA, the CDR3 is TGCGCCAGCAGCGACAGGAACTCTGGGGCCAACGTCCTGACTTTC.

This chain connects TRBV6-4 to TRBJ2-6, with D uncertain. The germline V and J ends were trimmed by 6 bases and 0 bases, with 9 bases remaining between them. The CDR3 is 15 amino acids. CDR1 is MRHNA and CDR2 is SNTAGT in the germline V gene. The CDR3 DNA follows: TGTGCCAGCAGCGCAGTATCCTCTGGGGCCAACGTCCTGACTTTC. Protein: CASSAVSSGANVLTF.

Worth noting for this clone: Mismatch with germline at one junction end may stem from a read error. The chain has TRBV27 and TRBJ2-2; D ambiguous. In germline, CDR1 is MNHEY, CDR2 SMNVEV (reference sequence). This CDR3 is built from 16 residues. The CDR3 reads CACSQRRVVNTGELFF. DNA of the CDR3: TGTGCCTGCAGTCAGAGGCGAGTGGTGAACACCGGGGAGCTGTTTTTT.

This chain uses TRBV19 with TRBJ1-2, with a possible D match to TRBD1 (5 bases). The V end lost 6 bases, the J end lost 7 bases, and 21 bases lay between the germline ends. This CDR3 comprises 15 residues. In germline, CDR1 is LNHDA, CDR2 SQIVND (reference sequence). For the CDR3, the DNA is TGTGCCAGTAGCCCCCGTGGGCCAGGTCAGGGTGGCTACACCTTC. This codes for CASSPRGPGQGGYTF.

J is TRBJ2-3 and V is TRBV9; TRBD1 might be the D (5 bases). CDR1 is SGDLS and CDR2 is YYNGEE in the germline V gene. V lost 1 base, J lost 0 bases, and 15 bases lay in between. The CDR3 is 17 residues long. CDR3 in DNA: TGTGCCAGCAGCGTAAACGGACACCGTCCTAGCACAGATACGCAGTATTTT. It specifies CASSVNGHRPSTDTQYF.

The chain recombines TRBV6-1 with TRBJ2-5; D might be TRBD2 (5 bases). Germline V gives CDR1 MNHNS, CDR2 SASEGT. V was cut by 3 bases and J by 1 base, with 15 bases left in between. The CDR3 has 16 amino acids. Here the CDR3 DNA reads TGTGCCAGCAGTGAGTCTGTGGCGGGTCCCCAAGAGACCCAGTACTTC. Residues: CASSESVAGPQETQYF.

The V call is TRBV18, the J call TRBJ1-2; D gene ambiguous. Germline CDR1 and CDR2: KGHSH and LQKENI. This CDR3 has 16 amino acids. The V and J ends lost 4 bases and 8 bases respectively, with 23 bases between them. The CDR3 spells CASSLKFAGSMGGYTF. Written as DNA, the CDR3 is TGTGCCAGCTCACTTAAGTTCGCGGGGTCTATGGGCGGCTACACCTTC. Variable domain in full (rest from reference TRBV18 and TRBJ1-2): NAGVMQNPRHLVRRRGQEARLRCSPMKGHSHVYWYRQLPEEGLKFMVYLQKENIIDESGMPKERFSAEFPKEGPSILRIQQVVRGDSAAYFCASSLKFAGSMGGYTFGSGTRLTVV.

This clone is a singleton in its sample. The V gene is TRBV24-1, the J gene TRBJ1-4, with D maybe TRBD1 (6 bases). V lost 3 bases and J lost 5, with 15 bases in between. The CDR3 has 16 residues. CDR1 and CDR2 (germline): KGHDR, SFDVKD. CDR3 DNA: TGTGCCACCAGTGATCGATGGACAGCCGCAAATGAAAAACTGTTTTTT. Translation gives CATSDRWTAANEKLFF.

J is TRBJ2-5 and V is TRBV11-2; 7 nucleotides line up with TRBD2. This CDR3 comprises 17 residues. Trimming removed 1 base from V and 5 bases from J; junction bases left unmatched: 13. The germline V gene encodes CDR1 SGHAT and CDR2 FQNNGV. DNA of the CDR3: TGTGCCAGCAGCTTAGGTGTGCGGGGGTCCTCCGGGGAGACCCAGTACTTC. Encoded protein: CASSLGVRGSSGETQYF.

The chain recombines TRBV2 with TRBJ2-7, with D possibly being TRBD2 (7 bases). The ends were cut back, 1 base at V and 8 bases at J, with 21 bases in the middle. In germline, CDR1 is SNHLY, CDR2 FYNNEI. The CDR3 has 16 amino acids. The CDR3 DNA is TGTGCCAGCAGTGAAGGTAGGGGGGGGACCTATCCCCAGCAGTACTTC. Translation: CASSEGRGGTYPQQYF.

This chain links TRBV6-5 with TRBJ1-2; TRBD1 agrees at 10 bases. V lost 6 bases, J lost 5 bases, and 9 bases stayed unmatched. CDR1 is MNHEY and CDR2 is SVGAGI in the germline V gene. This CDR3 is built from 15 residues. The CDR3 nucleotides are TGTGCCAGCAGCCGAGGGACAGGGGCTGAATATGGCTACACCTTC. It is translated as CASSRGTGAEYGYTF.

The chain joins TRBV30 to TRBJ1-3; perhaps TRBD1 as D (5 bases). This CDR3 has 14 residues. The germline gives CDR1 GTSNPN, CDR2 SVGIG (reference sequence). V was trimmed by 3 bases and J by 4 bases, leaving 13 bases between them. The DNA for the CDR3 is TGTGCCTGGAGCCATGGGGGGTCCGGAAACACCATATATTTT. As protein: CAWSHGGSGNTIYF.

The rearrangement joins TRBV7-6 to TRBJ1-3; D call uncertain. The V gene lost 5 bases and the J gene lost 4 bases, with 9 bases spanning the gap. Germline lookup yields CDR1 SGHVS and CDR2 FNYEAQ. The CDR3 spans 13 residues. CDR3 in DNA: TGTGCCAGCAGCCCGCCTTTCGGAAACACCATATATTTT. Its protein is CASSPPFGNTIYF.

This chain links TRBV6-5 with TRBJ1-3; D not resolved. In germline, CDR1 is MNHEY, CDR2 SVGAGI. CDR3 length equals 13 residues. Trimming stripped 2 bases from V and 4 bases from J, with 6 bases between. Here the CDR3 DNA reads TGTGCCAGCAGTTACGCCACAGGAAACACCATATATTTT. Amino acid sequence: CASSYATGNTIYF.

V and J are TRBV9 and TRBJ2-2; D unclear. V was cut by 4 bases and J by 7 bases, with 11 bases left in between. Germline assignment: CDR1 SGDLS and CDR2 YYNGEE. This CDR3 contains 13 residues. The CDR3 nucleotides are TGTGCCAGCAGCCCAGATGGGGTCGGGGAGCTGTTTTTT. It is translated as CASSPDGVGELFF.

The chain couples TRBV6-5 to TRBJ1-2, with 8 positions matching TRBD1. V lost 6 bases to trimming and J lost 8 bases; unmatched junction nucleotides: 11. Germline loops: CDR1 MNHEY, CDR2 SVGAGI. The CDR3 contains 14 residues. CDR3 sequence (DNA): TGTGCCAGCAGGGTGGACAGGGACGGCGGGGGCTACACCTTC. This gives the protein CASRVDRDGGGYTF.

With regard to this clone: The sample carries other DNA sequences with the same CDR3. V is TRBV24-1 and J is TRBJ2-1; TRBD2 aligns across 7 bases. Looked up from germline, CDR1 is KGHDR and CDR2 is SFDVKD. Trimming took 0 bases from V and 7 from J; bases not matched to a gene: 14. The CDR3 runs 18 residues. This CDR3 reads CATSDLPSRGGARNEQFF. The DNA of the CDR3 is TGTGCCACCAGTGATTTGCCCTCCCGCGGGGGAGCCAGGAATGAGCAGTTCTTC.

The rearrangement links TRBV6-5 to TRBJ2-5, with a tentative D call TRBD2 (6 bases). The ends were cut back, 5 bases at V and 4 bases at J, with 14 bases in the middle. This CDR3 comprises 14 residues. Germline CDR1 MNHEY, CDR2 SVGAGI. CDR3 amino acids: CASSLTSLVETQYF. The CDR3 nucleotides read TGTGCCAGCAGTCTGACTAGTCTGGTAGAGACCCAGTACTTC.

This chain joins TRBV2 and TRBJ2-5; perhaps TRBD2 as D (6 bases). CDR3 size: 14 residues. V gave up 8 bases and J gave up 4 bases, with 17 bases separating them. Germline V gene lookup returns CDR1 SNHLY and CDR2 FYNNEI. The CDR3 spells CASPPQREPETQYF. In DNA, the CDR3 is TGTGCCAGCCCCCCTCAACGGGAGCCAGAGACCCAGTACTTC.

V gene TRBV7-9 combines with J gene TRBJ2-1; D ambiguous. The ends were cut back, 4 bases at V and 0 bases at J, with 10 bases in the middle. In germline, CDR1 is SEHNR, CDR2 FQNEAQ (reference sequence). CDR3 length equals 15 residues. CDR3 in amino acids: CASSYRTSSYNEQFF. The DNA of the CDR3 is TGTGCCAGCAGCTACCGAACGAGCTCCTACAATGAGCAGTTCTTC.

The J gene is TRBJ2-2, the V gene TRBV7-9; D is undetermined. Trimming removed 4 bases from V and 7 bases from J, with 10 bases in between. This CDR3 is built from 13 residues. Germline V gene data show CDR1 as SEHNR and CDR2 as FQNEAQ (reference sequence). CDR3 amino acids: CASSSQGVGELFF. CDR3 nucleotides: TGTGCCAGCAGCTCCCAAGGCGTCGGGGAGCTGTTTTTT.

The V call is TRBV6-4, the J call TRBJ2-5, with 10 bases aligning to TRBD1. Looked up from germline, CDR1 is MRHNA and CDR2 is SNTAGT. The junction had 22 bases not matched to a gene; V was cut back by 7 bases and J by 2 bases. This CDR3 is 20 amino acids long. Written as DNA, the CDR3 is TGTGCCAGCAATGGAAGGGACAGGGGATGGGACCAGACTACGCAAGAGACCCAGTACTTC. Protein product: CASNGRDRGWDQTTQETQYF.